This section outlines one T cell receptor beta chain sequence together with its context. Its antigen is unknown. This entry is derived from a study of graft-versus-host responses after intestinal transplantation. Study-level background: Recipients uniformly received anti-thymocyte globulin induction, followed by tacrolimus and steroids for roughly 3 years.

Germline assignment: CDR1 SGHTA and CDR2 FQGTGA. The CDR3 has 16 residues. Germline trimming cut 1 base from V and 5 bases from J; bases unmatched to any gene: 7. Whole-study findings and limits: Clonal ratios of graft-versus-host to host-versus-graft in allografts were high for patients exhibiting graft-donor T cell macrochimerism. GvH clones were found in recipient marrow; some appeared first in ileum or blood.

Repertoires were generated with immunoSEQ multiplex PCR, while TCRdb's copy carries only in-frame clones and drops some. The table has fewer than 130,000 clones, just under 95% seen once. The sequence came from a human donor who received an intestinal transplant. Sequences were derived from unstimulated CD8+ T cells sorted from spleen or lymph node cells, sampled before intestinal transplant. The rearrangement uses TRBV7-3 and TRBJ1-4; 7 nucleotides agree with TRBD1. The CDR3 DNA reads TGTGCCAGCAGCTTAAGCCCGGGACAGACCAATGAAAAACTGTTTTTT. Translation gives CASSLSPGQTNEKLFF. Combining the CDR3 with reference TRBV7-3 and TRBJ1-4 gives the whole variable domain GAGVSQTPSNKVTEKGKYVELRCDPISGHTALYWYRQSLGQGPEFLIYFQGTGAADDSGLPNDRFFAVRPEGSVSTLKIQRTERGDSAVYLCASSLSPGQTNEKLFFGSGTQLSVL.